This T cell receptor (beta chain) was captured in a study of blood T cell repertoires in COVID-19. Background on the study: Both acute and convalescent COVID-19 samples were obtained from the United States, Italy and Spain.

In the source study's methods: Using reference gene primer amplification, nucleated cell counts were estimated. Profiling relied on immunoSEQ multiplex PCR, and the TCRdb table lists in-frame clones only, not all of them. D and trimming come from the DNA, and the V and J calls and clone size come from that table. The profile shows 130,000 to 150,000 clones, roughly 87% of them singletons. Germline V gene sequence: CDR1 LGHDT, CDR2 YNNKEL (reference sequence). Trimming removed 4 bases at V and 7 bases at J, with 14 bases between. CDR3 size: 15 residues. The source material was peripheral blood. The receptor was isolated from a man between 65 and 85 years old with acute or convalescent COVID-19. The chain combines TRBV3-1 (or the pseudogene TRBV3-2) with TRBJ1-6; no clear D gene. CDR3 DNA: TGTGCCAGCAGCCGAGGAACGGTGCAGAATTCACCCCTCCACTTT. The encoded protein is CASSRGTVQNSPLHF.